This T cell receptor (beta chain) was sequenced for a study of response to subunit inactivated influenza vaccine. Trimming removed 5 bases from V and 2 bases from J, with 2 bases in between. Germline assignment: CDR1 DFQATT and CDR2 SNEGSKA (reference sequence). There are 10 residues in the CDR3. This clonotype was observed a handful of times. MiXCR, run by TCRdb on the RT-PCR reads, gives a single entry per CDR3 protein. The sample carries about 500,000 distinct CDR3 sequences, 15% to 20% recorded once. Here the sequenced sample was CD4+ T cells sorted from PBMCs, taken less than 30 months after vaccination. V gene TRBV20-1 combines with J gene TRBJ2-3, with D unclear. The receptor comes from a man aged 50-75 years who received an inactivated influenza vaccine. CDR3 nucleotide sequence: TGCAGTGCTTTCACAGATACGCAGTATTTT. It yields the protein CSAFTDTQYF.